What follows are 6 T cell receptor beta chains derived from one specimen sequenced in a study of blood T cell repertoires in COVID-19. Clones were sequenced by immunoSEQ multiplex PCR, and TCRdb holds only the in-frame ones, with some missing. The profile covers approximately 150,000 clones, with more than 70% appearing a single time and 4.5% to 7.5% taken by the ten largest. Sequenced material: PBMCs or T cells enriched from blood (not recorded which). These receptors originate from a man between 35 and 55 years old who had recovered from COVID-19.

This sequence joins TRBV24-1 and TRBJ2-3; D is undetermined. The V gene's germline CDR1 is KGHDR and CDR2 SFDVKD. V dropped 4 bases and J dropped 0 bases, with 13 bases sitting between them. CDR3 length: 16 amino acids. The CDR3 nucleotides are TGTGCCACCAGTGAAGCTGAGGTACAAAGCACAGATACGCAGTATTTT. Translated, it gives CATSEAEVQSTDTQYF.

The V call is TRBV6-5, the J call TRBJ2-7, with 8 bases that match TRBD1. Germline V gene sequence: CDR1 MNHEY, CDR2 SVGAGI. This CDR3 region has 11 residues. Germline trimming cut 11 bases from V and 6 bases from J; bases unmatched to any gene: 6. CDR3 bases: TGTGCCGCGGGCAGGGGGCTCGAGCAGTACGTC. It codes for CAAGRGLEQYV.

The chain employs TRBV29-1 and TRBJ1-1; 7 nucleotides line up with TRBD1. This CDR3 has 13 amino acids. After removal of 4 bases from V and 5 bases from J, the junction contained 7 bases not matched to a gene. From germline, CDR1 is SQVTM and CDR2 ANQGSEA. The chain's CDR3 is CSVVPLRGTEAFF. The CDR3 DNA sequence: TGCAGCGTTGTACCCCTCAGGGGGACTGAAGCTTTCTTT.

This chain links TRBV5-1 with TRBJ1-3, with D perhaps matching TRBD1 (6 bases). Between the trimmed V and J ends, which lost 0 bases and 3 bases, there was a span of 10 bases. The CDR3 covers 15 residues. CDR1 is SGHRS, CDR2 YFSETQ, per germline. Written as DNA, the CDR3 is TGCGCCAGCAGCTTGGAGGACAGTGGTGGAAACACCATATATTTT. Encoded protein: CASSLEDSGGNTIYF.

The rearrangement joins TRBV19 to TRBJ1-2; 9 bases line up with TRBD1. The CDR3 is made up of 16 amino acids. With 6 bases clipped from V and 0 bases from J, the junction kept 8 bases outside the gene matches. Per the germline V gene, CDR1 is LNHDA and CDR2 is SQIVND (reference sequence). CDR3 residues: CASRVLGTGPNYGYTF. The CDR3 DNA sequence: TGTGCCAGTAGGGTCCTCGGGACAGGGCCTAACTATGGCTACACCTTC. Full variable domain (remainder filled in from reference TRBV19 and TRBJ1-2): DGGITQSPKYLFRKEGQNVTLSCEQNLNHDAMYWYRQDPGQGLRLIYYSQIVNDFQKGDIAEGYSVSREKKESFPLTVTSAQKNPTAFYLCASRVLGTGPNYGYTFGSGTRLTVV.

The V and J genes are TRBV11-3 and TRBJ1-5; 7 bases fit TRBD1. The length of the CDR3 is 17 residues. Trimming took 4 bases from V and 0 from J; bases not matched to a gene: 9. CDR1 is SGHNT and CDR2 is YENEEA in the germline V gene. The DNA of the CDR3 is TGTGCCAGCAGCTATGAGGGGGCAGCCGATAGCAATCAGCCCCAGCATTTT. Protein: CASSYEGAADSNQPQHF.